The clone carrying this T cell receptor beta chain has more than one count but fewer than ten. The antigen remains unidentified. The data were taken from a study of chemoradiotherapy in HPV16-positive cancers. Study observations and caveats: HPV-responsive T-cell expansion during chemoradiotherapy was linked to improved recurrence-free survival in HPV16-positive patients. Candidate HPV-specific clones and E7-related TCR motifs grew in tumor during treatment.

Repertoires were sampled repeatedly during chemoradiotherapy. Germline V lookup: CDR1 SGHRS, CDR2 YFSETQ. Trimming took off 4 bases at V and 0 bases at J, with 10 bases between the two ends. The CDR3 is 15 amino acids. Data came from immunoSEQ multiplex PCR; TCRdb stores just in-frame clones and leaves some out. The table has tens of thousands of clones, 85% to 90% seen once. The genes are TRBV5-1 and TRBJ1-4; no firm D call. The clonotype comes from a human donor with HPV-associated anogenital cancer. This sample comprised blood, obtained from a patient who underwent chemoradiotherapy. The CDR3 reads CASSPGGTTNEKLFF. In nucleotides, the CDR3 is TGCGCCAGCAGCCCGGGCGGGACAACTAATGAAAAACTGTTTTTT.